This record looks at one T cell receptor (beta chain) sequence and its context. Any patient presenting with uncontrolled infection, other autoimmune disease, pregnancy or lactation was left out. This entry is derived from a study of T cells in Graves' hyperthyroidism and ophthalmopathy. RNA transcripts were the template for amplifying TCR beta CDR3 regions. Initially, a first-round RT-PCR of the TCR CDR3 employed the HTBI primer set. TCRdb fed the multiplex PCR reads into MiXCR, producing one record per CDR3 protein. The sample carries about 710,000 distinct CDR3 sequences, about a sixth recorded once. The sequence was obtained from a man in his late teens or twenties with Graves' hyperthyroidism. The sequenced material came from blood.

Written as DNA, the CDR3 is TGTGCCAGCAGTTACTCGATACTCCCCGGCGGGGAGCTGTTTTTT. Protein sequence: CASSYSILPGGELFF. The V and J genes are TRBV6-2 or TRBV6-3 and TRBJ2-2; D call uncertain. V lost 0 bases and J lost 7, with 12 bases in between. The germline V gene has CDR1 MNHEY and CDR2 SVGEGT. This CDR3 has 15 amino acids.